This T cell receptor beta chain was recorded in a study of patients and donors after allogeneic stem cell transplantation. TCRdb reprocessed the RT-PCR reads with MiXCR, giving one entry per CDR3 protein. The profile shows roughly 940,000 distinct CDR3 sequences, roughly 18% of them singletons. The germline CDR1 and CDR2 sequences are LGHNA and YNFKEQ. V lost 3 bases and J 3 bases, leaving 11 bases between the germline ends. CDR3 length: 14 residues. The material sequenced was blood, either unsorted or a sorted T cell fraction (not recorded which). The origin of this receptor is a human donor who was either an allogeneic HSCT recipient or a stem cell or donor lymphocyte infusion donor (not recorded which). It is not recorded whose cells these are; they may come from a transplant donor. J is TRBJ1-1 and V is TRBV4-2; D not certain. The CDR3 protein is CASSHGRSDTEAFF. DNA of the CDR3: TGTGCCAGCAGCCACGGGCGTTCTGACACTGAAGCTTTCTTT.